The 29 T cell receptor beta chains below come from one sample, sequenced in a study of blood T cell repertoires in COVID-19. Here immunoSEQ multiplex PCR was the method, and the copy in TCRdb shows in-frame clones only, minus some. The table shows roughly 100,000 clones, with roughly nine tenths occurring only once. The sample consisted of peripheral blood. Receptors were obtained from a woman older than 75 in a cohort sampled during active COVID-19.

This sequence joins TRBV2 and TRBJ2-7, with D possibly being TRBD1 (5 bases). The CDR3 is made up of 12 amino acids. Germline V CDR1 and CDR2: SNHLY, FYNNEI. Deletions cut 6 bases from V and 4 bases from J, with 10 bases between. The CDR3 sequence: CASSATEYEQYF. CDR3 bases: TGTGCCAGCAGCGCGACAGAGTACGAGCAGTACTTC.

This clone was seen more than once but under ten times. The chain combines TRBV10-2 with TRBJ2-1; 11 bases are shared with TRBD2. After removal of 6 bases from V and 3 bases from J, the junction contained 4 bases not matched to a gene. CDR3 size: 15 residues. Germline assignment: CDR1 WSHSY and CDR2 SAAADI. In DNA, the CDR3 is TGCGCCAGCAGCAGCCTAGCGGGAGGCTACAATGAGCAGTTCTTC. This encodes CASSSLAGGYNEQFF.

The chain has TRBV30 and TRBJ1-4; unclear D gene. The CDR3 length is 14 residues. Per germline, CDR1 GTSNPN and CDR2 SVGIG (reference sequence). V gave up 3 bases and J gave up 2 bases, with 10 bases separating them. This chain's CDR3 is CAWREGATNEKLFF. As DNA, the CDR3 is TGTGCCTGGAGGGAGGGAGCGACTAATGAAAAACTGTTTTTT.

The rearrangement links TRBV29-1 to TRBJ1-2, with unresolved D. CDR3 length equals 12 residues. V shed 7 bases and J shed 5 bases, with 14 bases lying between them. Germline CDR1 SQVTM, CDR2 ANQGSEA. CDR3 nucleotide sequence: TGCAGCGCGGGCCTCCACGGTTATGGCTACACCTTC. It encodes CSAGLHGYGYTF.

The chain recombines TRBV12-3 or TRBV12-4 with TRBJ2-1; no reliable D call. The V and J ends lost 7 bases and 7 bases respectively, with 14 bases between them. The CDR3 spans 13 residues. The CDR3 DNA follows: TGTGCCAGCACTTCCAGGCGAACAAATGAGCAGTTCTTC. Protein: CASTSRRTNEQFF.

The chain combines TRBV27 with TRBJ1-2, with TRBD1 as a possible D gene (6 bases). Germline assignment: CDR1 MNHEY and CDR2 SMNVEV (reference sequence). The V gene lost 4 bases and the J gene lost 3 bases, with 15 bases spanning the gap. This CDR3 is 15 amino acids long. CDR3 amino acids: CASSSPTGLYYGYTF. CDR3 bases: TGTGCCAGCAGTTCCCCCACAGGGTTGTACTATGGCTACACCTTC.

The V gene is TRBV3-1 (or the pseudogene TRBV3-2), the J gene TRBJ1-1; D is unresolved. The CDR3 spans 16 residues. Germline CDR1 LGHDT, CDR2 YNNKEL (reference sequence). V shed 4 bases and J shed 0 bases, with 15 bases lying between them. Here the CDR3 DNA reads TGTGCCAGCAGCCTATCGCCCCGACTGCTGAACACTGAAGCTTTCTTT. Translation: CASSLSPRLLNTEAFF.

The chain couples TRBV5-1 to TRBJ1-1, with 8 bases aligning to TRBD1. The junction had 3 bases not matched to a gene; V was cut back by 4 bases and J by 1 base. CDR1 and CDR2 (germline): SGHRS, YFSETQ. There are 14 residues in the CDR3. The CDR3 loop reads CASSVQGGNTEAFF. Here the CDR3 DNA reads TGCGCCAGCAGCGTACAGGGGGGGAACACTGAAGCTTTCTTT.

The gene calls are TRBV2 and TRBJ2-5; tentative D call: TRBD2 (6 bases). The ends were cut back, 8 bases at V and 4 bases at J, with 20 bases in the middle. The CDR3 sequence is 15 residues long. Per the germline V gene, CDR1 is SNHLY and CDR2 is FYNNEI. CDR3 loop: CASQWRSSGLETQYF. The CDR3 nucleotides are TGTGCCAGCCAGTGGCGGAGTAGCGGATTAGAGACCCAGTACTTC.

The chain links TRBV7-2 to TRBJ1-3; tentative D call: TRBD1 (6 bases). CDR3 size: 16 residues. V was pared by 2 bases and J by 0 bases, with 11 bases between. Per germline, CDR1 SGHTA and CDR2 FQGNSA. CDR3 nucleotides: TGTGCCAGCAGCTTACAGGGGTCCTTCTCTGGAAACACCATATATTTT. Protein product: CASSLQGSFSGNTIYF.

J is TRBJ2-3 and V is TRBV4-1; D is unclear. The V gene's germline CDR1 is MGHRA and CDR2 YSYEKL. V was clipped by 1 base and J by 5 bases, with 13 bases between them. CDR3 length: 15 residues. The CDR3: CASSQGSRFIDTQYF. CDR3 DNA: TGCGCCAGCAGCCAAGGGTCTAGGTTTATAGATACGCAGTATTTT.

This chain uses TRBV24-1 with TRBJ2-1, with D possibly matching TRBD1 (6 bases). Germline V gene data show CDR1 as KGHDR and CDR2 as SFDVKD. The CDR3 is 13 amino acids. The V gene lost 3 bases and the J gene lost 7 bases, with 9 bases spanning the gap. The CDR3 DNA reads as TGTGCCACCAGTGATACACAGGGTAATGAGCAGTTCTTC. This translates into CATSDTQGNEQFF.

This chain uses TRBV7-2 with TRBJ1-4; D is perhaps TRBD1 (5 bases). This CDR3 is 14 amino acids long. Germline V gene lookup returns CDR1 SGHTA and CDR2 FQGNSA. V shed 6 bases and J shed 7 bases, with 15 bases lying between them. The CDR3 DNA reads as TGTGCCAGCAGGCTCGGGGGTTCAGGTGAAAAACTGTTTTTT. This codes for CASRLGGSGEKLFF.

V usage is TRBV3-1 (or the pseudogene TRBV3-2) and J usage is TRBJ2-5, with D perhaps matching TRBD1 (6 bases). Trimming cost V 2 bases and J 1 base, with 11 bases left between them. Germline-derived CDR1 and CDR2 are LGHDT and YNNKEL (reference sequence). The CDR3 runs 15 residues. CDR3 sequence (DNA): TGTGCCAGCAGCCAACCCCGGACAGCCCAAGAGACCCAGTACTTC. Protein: CASSQPRTAQETQYF.

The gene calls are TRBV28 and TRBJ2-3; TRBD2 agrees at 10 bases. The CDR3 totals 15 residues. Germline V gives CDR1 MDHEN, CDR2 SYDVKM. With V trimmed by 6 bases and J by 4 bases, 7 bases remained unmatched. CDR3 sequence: CASRSGGANADTQYF. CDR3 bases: TGTGCCAGCAGGAGCGGGGGGGCTAACGCAGATACGCAGTATTTT.

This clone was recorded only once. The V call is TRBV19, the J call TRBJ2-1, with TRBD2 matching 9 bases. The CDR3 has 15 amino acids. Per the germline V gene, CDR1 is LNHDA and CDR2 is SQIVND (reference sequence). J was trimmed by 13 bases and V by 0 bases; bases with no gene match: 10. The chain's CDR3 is CASSIELTSGYFQFF. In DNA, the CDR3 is TGTGCCAGTAGTATAGAATTAACTAGCGGGTATTTTCAGTTCTTC.

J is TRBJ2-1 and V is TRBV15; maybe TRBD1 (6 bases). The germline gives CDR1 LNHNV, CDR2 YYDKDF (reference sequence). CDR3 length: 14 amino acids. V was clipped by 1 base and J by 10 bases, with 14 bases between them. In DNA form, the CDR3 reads TGTGCCACCAGCAGAGGGGGACAAGGAAGGGAGCAGTTCTTC. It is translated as CATSRGGQGREQFF.

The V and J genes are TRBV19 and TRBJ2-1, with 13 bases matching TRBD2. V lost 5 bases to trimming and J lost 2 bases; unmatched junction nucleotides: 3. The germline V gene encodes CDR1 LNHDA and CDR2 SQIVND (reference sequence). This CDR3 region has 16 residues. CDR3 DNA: TGTGCCAGTAGTGTTACTAGCGGGGGGGCCTACAATGAGCAGTTCTTC. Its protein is CASSVTSGGAYNEQFF. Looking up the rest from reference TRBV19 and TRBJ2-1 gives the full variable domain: DGGITQSPKYLFRKEGQNVTLSCEQNLNHDAMYWYRQDPGQGLRLIYYSQIVNDFQKGDIAEGYSVSREKKESFPLTVTSAQKNPTAFYLCASSVTSGGAYNEQFFGPGTRLTVL.

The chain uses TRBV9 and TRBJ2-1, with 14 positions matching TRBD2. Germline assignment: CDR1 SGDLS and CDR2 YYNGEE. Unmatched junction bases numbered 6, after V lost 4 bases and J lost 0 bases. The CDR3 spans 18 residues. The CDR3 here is CASSTRTSGGSSYNEQFF. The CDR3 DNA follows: TGTGCCAGCAGCACCAGGACTAGCGGGGGGAGCTCCTACAATGAGCAGTTCTTC.

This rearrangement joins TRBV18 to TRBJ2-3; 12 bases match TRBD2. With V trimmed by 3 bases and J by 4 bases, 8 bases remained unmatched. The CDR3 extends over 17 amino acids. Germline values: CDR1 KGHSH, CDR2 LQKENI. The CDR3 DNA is TGTGCCAGCTCACCCCTGACTAGCGGGAGAGGAGCAGATACGCAGTATTTT. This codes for CASSPLTSGRGADTQYF.

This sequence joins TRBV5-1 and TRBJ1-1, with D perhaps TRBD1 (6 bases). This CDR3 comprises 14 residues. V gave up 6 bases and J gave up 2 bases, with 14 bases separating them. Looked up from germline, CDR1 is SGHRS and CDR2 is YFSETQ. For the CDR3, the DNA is TGCGCCAGCAATCCAGGGGAGGGCAACACTGAAGCTTTCTTT. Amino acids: CASNPGEGNTEAFF.

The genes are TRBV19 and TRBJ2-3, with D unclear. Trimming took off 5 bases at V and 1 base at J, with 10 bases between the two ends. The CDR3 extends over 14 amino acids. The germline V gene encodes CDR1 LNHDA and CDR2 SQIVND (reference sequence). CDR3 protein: CASSPQAGTDTQYF. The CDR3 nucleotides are TGTGCCAGTAGTCCCCAAGCCGGCACAGATACGCAGTATTTT. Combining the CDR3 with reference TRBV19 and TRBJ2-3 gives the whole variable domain DGGITQSPKYLFRKEGQNVTLSCEQNLNHDAMYWYRQDPGQGLRLIYYSQIVNDFQKGDIAEGYSVSREKKESFPLTVTSAQKNPTAFYLCASSPQAGTDTQYFGPGTRLTVL.

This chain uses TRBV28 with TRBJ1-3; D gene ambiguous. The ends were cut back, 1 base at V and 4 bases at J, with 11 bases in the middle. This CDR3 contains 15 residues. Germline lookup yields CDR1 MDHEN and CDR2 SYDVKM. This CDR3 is CASSLSRRYGNTIYF. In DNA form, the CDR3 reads TGTGCCAGCAGTTTATCCAGGAGGTACGGAAACACCATATATTTT.

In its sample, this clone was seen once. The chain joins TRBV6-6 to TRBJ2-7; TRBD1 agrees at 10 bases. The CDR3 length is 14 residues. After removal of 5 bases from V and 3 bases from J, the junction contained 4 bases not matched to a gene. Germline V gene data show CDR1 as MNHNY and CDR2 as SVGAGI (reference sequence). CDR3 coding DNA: TGTGCCAGCAGTGGGGGGGACAGGGGCTACGAGCAGTACTTC. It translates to CASSGGDRGYEQYF.

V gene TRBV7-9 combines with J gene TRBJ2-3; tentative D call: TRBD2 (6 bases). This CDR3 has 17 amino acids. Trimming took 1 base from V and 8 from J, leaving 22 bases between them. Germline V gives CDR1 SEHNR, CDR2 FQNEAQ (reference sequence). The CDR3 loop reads CASSLVGGGAAAATQYF. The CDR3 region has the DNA TGTGCCAGCAGCTTAGTAGGCGGCGGGGCGGCTGCGGCTACGCAGTATTTT. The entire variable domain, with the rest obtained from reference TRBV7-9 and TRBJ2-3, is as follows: DTGVSQNPRHKITKRGQNVTFRCDPISEHNRLYWYRQTLGQGPEFLTYFQNEAQLEKSRLLSDRFSAERPKGSFSTLEIQRTEQGDSAMYLCASSLVGGGAAAATQYFGPGTRLTVL.

The CDR3 protein is CATSDLAANTEAFF. In DNA, the CDR3 is TGTGCCACCAGTGATCTAGCCGCGAACACTGAAGCTTTCTTT. J is TRBJ1-1 and V is TRBV24-1; no reliable D call. Trimming cost V 3 bases and J 1 base, with 8 bases left between them. Germline CDR1 is KGHDR and CDR2 is SFDVKD. The CDR3 has 14 residues.

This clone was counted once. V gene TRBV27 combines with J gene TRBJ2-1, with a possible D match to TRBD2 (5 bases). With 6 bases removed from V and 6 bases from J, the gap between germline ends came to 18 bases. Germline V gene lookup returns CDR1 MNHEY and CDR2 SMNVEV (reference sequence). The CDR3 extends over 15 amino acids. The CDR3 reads CASSPSTTPPNEQFF. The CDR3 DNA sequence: TGTGCCAGCAGCCCCTCGACTACGCCCCCCAATGAGCAGTTCTTC.

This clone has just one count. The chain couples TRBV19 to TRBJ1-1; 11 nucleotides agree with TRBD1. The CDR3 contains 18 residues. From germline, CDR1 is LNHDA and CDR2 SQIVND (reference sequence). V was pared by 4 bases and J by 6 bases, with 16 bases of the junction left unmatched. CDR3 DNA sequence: TGTGCCAGTAGTACTTATCCCTATCAAGGACAGGGGGCGGCTGAAGCTTTCTTT. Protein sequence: CASSTYPYQGQGAAEAFF.

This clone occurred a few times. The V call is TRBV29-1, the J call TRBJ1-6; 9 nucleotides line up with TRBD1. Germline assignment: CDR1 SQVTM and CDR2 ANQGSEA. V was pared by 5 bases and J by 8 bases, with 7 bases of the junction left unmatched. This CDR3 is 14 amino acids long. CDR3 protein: CSVRTGVGDSPLHF. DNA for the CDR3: TGCAGCGTTAGGACAGGGGTAGGCGATTCACCCCTCCACTTT.